One sample yielded the 16 T cell receptor beta chains listed below, sequenced in a study of T cells in localized non-small cell lung cancer. Clones were sequenced by immunoSEQ multiplex PCR, and TCRdb holds only the in-frame ones, with some missing. The sample contains 25,000 to 35,000 clones, around 90% of which appear only once. Sequences were derived from PBMCs, sampled before any cancer treatment. Source of these receptors: a man aged 35 to 70 with stage II lung adenocarcinoma.

Sample share makes this clone medium-sized. The chain recombines TRBV25-1 with TRBJ1-3; D is unclear. The germline V and J ends were trimmed by 2 bases and 1 base, with 9 bases remaining between them. CDR1 is MGHDK, CDR2 SYGVNS, per germline. The CDR3 is made up of 15 amino acids. The CDR3 is CASSERFPSGNTIYF. CDR3 in DNA: TGTGCCAGCAGTGAACGCTTTCCATCTGGAAACACCATATATTTT.

V gene TRBV6-1 combines with J gene TRBJ1-5; D not resolved. This CDR3 is built from 11 residues. Germline V gene data show CDR1 as MNHNS and CDR2 as SASEGT. Trimming shortened V by 8 bases and J by 8 bases, and 10 bases separated the two germline ends. This chain's CDR3 is CASGREKPQHF. The CDR3 DNA is TGTGCCAGCGGGAGGGAAAAGCCCCAGCATTTT.

The CDR3 reads CASSPLPGGRTQYF. In DNA form, the CDR3 reads TGTGCCAGCTCCCCTCTACCCGGGGGGAGGACCCAGTACTTC. The V and J genes are TRBV5-4 and TRBJ2-5; 7 bases line up with TRBD2. Germline values: CDR1 SGHNT, CDR2 YYREEE (reference sequence). This CDR3 has 14 amino acids. V lost 7 bases, J lost 7 bases, and 13 bases stayed unmatched.

V usage is TRBV28 and J usage is TRBJ1-2, with a weak D call TRBD1 (5 bases). The CDR3 is made up of 15 amino acids. Trimming removed 5 bases from V and 5 bases from J, with 18 bases in between. Germline values: CDR1 MDHEN, CDR2 SYDVKM. The CDR3 nucleotides are TGTGCCAGCAGTGTTGGTTATGGGGCAGATTATGGCTACACCTTC. Translating gives CASSVGYGADYGYTF.

V usage is TRBV5-1 and J usage is TRBJ1-3; tentatively, D is TRBD1 (6 bases). Per the germline V gene, CDR1 is SGHRS and CDR2 is YFSETQ. V was cut by 4 bases and J by 0 bases, with 8 bases left in between. This CDR3 is 14 amino acids long. The CDR3 here is CASSQDSSGNTIYF. The DNA for the CDR3 is TGCGCCAGCAGCCAGGACAGCTCTGGAAACACCATATATTTT.

V and J are TRBV11-3 and TRBJ1-3; the D gene is possibly TRBD1 (5 bases). The CDR3 loop spans 14 amino acids. V was cut by 5 bases and J by 0 bases, with 8 bases left in between. CDR1 is SGHNT and CDR2 is YENEEA in the germline V gene. In DNA, the CDR3 is TGTGCCAGCAGCCCGGGACTCTCTGGAAACACCATATATTTT. Translated: CASSPGLSGNTIYF. The full variable domain, in which reference TRBV11-3 and TRBJ1-3 provide the parts outside the CDR3, is EAGVVQSPRYKIIEKKQPVAFWCNPISGHNTLYWYLQNLGQGPELLIRYENEEAVDDSQLPKDRFSAERLKGVDSTLKIQPAELGDSAVYLCASSPGLSGNTIYFGEGSWLTVV.

This clone has just one count. The CDR3 loop reads CASSPLPSGGGFF. Written as DNA, the CDR3 is TGTGCCAGCAGCCCCCTTCCCTCGGGGGGAGGTTTCTTT. The V and J genes are TRBV7-9 and TRBJ1-1, with D possibly being TRBD1 (5 bases). Germline V gene sequence: CDR1 SEHNR, CDR2 FQNEAQ (reference sequence). Trimming stripped 5 bases from V and 13 bases from J, with 20 bases between. The CDR3 length is 13 residues.

The V call is TRBV5-6, the J call TRBJ1-3, with D possibly being TRBD1 (5 bases). The CDR3 spans 14 residues. Between the trimmed V and J ends, which lost 1 base and 5 bases, there was a span of 10 bases. The germline CDR1 and CDR2 sequences are SGHDT and YYEEEE. The CDR3 is CASSLRRGRNTIYF. CDR3 in DNA: TGTGCCAGCAGCTTGCGGAGGGGACGAAACACCATATATTTT.

The chain has TRBV19 and TRBJ2-7, with 8 bases lining up with TRBD2. The length of the CDR3 is 16 residues. V shed 2 bases, J shed 2 bases, and the junction held 8 bases outside the gene matches. Germline V gene sequence: CDR1 LNHDA, CDR2 SQIVND (reference sequence). The CDR3 here is CASSILPRGGAYEQYF. CDR3 DNA sequence: TGTGCCAGTAGTATACTACCTCGGGGGGGTGCCTACGAGCAGTACTTC.

A note on this clone: One end of the junction is discordant with germline, which a read error may explain. J is TRBJ2-5 and V is TRBV27, with 7 nucleotides matching TRBD2. The CDR3 extends over 12 amino acids. The V gene's germline CDR1 is MNHEY and CDR2 SMNVEV (reference sequence). The CDR3 region is CASSQPRLALHF. The DNA of the CDR3 is TGTGCCAGCAGCCAACCTAGACTAGCCCTACACTTC.

The chain carries TRBV28 and TRBJ2-3; 10 bases align to TRBD1. The junction had 5 bases not matched to a gene; V was cut back by 3 bases and J by 2 bases. The germline CDR1 and CDR2 sequences are MDHEN and SYDVKM. This CDR3 is built from 16 residues. CDR3 DNA sequence: TGTGCCAGCAGTTTTTGGGGACAGGGGTACACAGATACGCAGTATTTT. This codes for CASSFWGQGYTDTQYF.

This rearrangement joins TRBV27 to TRBJ2-5, with 9 nucleotides matching TRBD1. From germline, CDR1 is MNHEY and CDR2 SMNVEV (reference sequence). V shed 6 bases and J 3 bases; nucleotides not matched to a gene: 5. The CDR3 consists of 14 residues. CDR3 bases: TGTGCCAGCAGCCCACAGGGGGCCGAAGAGACCCAGTACTTC. Encoded protein: CASSPQGAEETQYF.

V and J are TRBV7-9 and TRBJ2-3, with 7 bases that match TRBD1. From germline, CDR1 is SEHNR and CDR2 FQNEAQ (reference sequence). This CDR3 comprises 17 residues. Losses at the gene ends were 5 bases for V and 4 bases for J; bases not matched to a gene: 15. As DNA, the CDR3 is TGTGCCAGCAGCGAAGCAGTACAGGGGTGGAGTGCAGATACGCAGTATTTT. This translates into CASSEAVQGWSADTQYF.

Only one count was recorded for this clone. This sequence joins TRBV28 and TRBJ1-1; D is undetermined. The CDR3 runs 13 residues. V dropped 6 bases and J dropped 4 bases, with 12 bases sitting between them. Germline assignment: CDR1 MDHEN and CDR2 SYDVKM. CDR3 protein: CASSSLDGTEAFF. Here the CDR3 DNA reads TGTGCCAGCAGCTCCCTCGACGGCACTGAAGCTTTCTTT. Based on the CDR3 plus reference TRBV28 and TRBJ1-1, the full variable domain is DVKVTQSSRYLVKRTGEKVFLECVQDMDHENMFWYRQDPGLGLRLIYFSYDVKMKEKGDIPEGYSVSREKKERFSLILESASTNQTSMYLCASSSLDGTEAFFGQGTRLTVV.

The rearrangement joins TRBV7-2 to TRBJ2-1; 13 bases match TRBD2. Trimming cost V 5 bases and J 13 bases; bases outside gene matches: 11. Germline-derived CDR1 and CDR2 are SGHTA and FQGNSA. The length of the CDR3 is 15 residues. CDR3 region: CASSQTLAGGWDQFF. The CDR3 coding sequence is TGTGCCAGCAGCCAAACACTAGCGGGAGGGTGGGATCAGTTCTTC. Drawing the rest from reference TRBV7-2 and TRBJ2-1, the complete variable domain is GAGVSQSPSNKVTEKGKDVELRCDPISGHTALYWYRQSLGQGLEFLIYFQGNSAPDKSGLPSDRFSAERTGGSVSTLTIQRTQQEDSAVYLCASSQTLAGGWDQFFGPGTRLTVL.

This chain connects TRBV7-3 to TRBJ2-2; D is perhaps TRBD1 or TRBD2 (5 bases each). Germline V gives CDR1 SGHTA, CDR2 FQGTGA. The V gene lost 10 bases and the J gene lost 3 bases, with 15 bases spanning the gap. CDR3 size: 14 residues. CDR3 coding DNA: TGTGCCAACACGGGGACGAGAGACACCGGGGAGCTGTTTTTT. It translates to CANTGTRDTGELFF.